Each of the 26 T cell receptor beta chains below was sequenced from the same sample in a study of blood T cell repertoires in COVID-19. Only in-frame clones appear in the TCRdb table, and some are missing; sequencing was by immunoSEQ multiplex PCR. The repertoire holds 250,000 to 350,000 clones, with approximately 84% as singletons. The sequenced material came from peripheral blood. The receptors come from a human donor with COVID-19, enrolled during active disease. The donor label of this sample is uncertain.

This chain links TRBV10-3 with TRBJ1-6; TRBD1 matches at 7 bases. CDR1 ENHRY and CDR2 SYGVKD come from the germline V gene. This CDR3 spans 16 amino acids. V lost 3 bases and J lost 7; bases outside the gene matches: 9. The CDR3 sequence is CAISEGPGTENSPLHF. CDR3 nucleotide sequence: TGTGCCATCAGTGAAGGTCCTGGGACAGAGAATTCACCCCTCCACTTT.

The chain carries TRBV2 and TRBJ2-6; the D gene is possibly TRBD1 (6 bases). Germline V gene data show CDR1 as SNHLY and CDR2 as FYNNEI. V was cut by 5 bases and J by 1 base, with 12 bases left in between. This CDR3 comprises 16 residues. The CDR3 sequence is CASSPYTGSGANVLTF. In nucleotides, the CDR3 is TGTGCCAGCAGTCCGTATACAGGGTCTGGGGCCAACGTCCTGACTTTC.

The chain uses TRBV6-2 or TRBV6-3 and TRBJ1-1; weak D call: TRBD1 (6 bases). V shed 1 base and J shed 9 bases, with 18 bases lying between them. From germline, CDR1 is MNHEY and CDR2 SVGEGT. This CDR3 contains 15 residues. The CDR3 DNA reads as TGTGCCAGCAGTTACTTTTTGCCGAGGACAGATAAAGCTTTCTTT. It translates to CASSYFLPRTDKAFF.

This chain links TRBV5-6 with TRBJ2-1; D gene unclear. This CDR3 contains 13 residues. Germline CDR1 reads SGHDT; CDR2 reads YYEEEE. The V and J ends lost 3 bases and 2 bases respectively, with 6 bases between them. The CDR3 protein is CASSSDTYNEQFF. CDR3 in DNA: TGTGCCAGCAGCTCCGACACCTACAATGAGCAGTTCTTC.

This chain links TRBV12-3 or TRBV12-4 with TRBJ2-5; possible D gene TRBD1, 5 bases. V dropped 6 bases and J dropped 1 base, with 9 bases sitting between them. The CDR3 sequence is 13 residues long. This CDR3 is CASSREGQETQYF. CDR3 bases: TGTGCCAGCAGCAGGGAAGGCCAAGAGACCCAGTACTTC.

The chain combines TRBV7-9 with TRBJ2-1; 14 positions agree with TRBD2. With V trimmed by 3 bases and J by 15 bases, 7 bases remained unmatched. Germline values: CDR1 SEHNR, CDR2 FQNEAQ (reference sequence). This CDR3 spans 14 amino acids. The CDR3 reads CASSFGLAGGVAFF. CDR3 DNA sequence: TGTGCCAGCAGCTTTGGACTAGCGGGAGGAGTGGCGTTCTTC.

This chain joins TRBV5-1 and TRBJ2-7; 9 bases align to TRBD1. V gave up 3 bases and J gave up 5 bases; unmatched junction bases: 12. This CDR3 is 16 amino acids long. Germline CDR1 and CDR2: SGHRS and YFSETQ. The CDR3 DNA reads TGCGCCAGCAGCTCGTACCTGTCAACAGGGGGCGACGAGCAGTACTTC. It encodes CASSSYLSTGGDEQYF.

The V gene is TRBV24-1, the J gene TRBJ1-5, with TRBD1 identical over 9 bases. This CDR3 is built from 16 residues. CDR1 is KGHDR, CDR2 SFDVKD, per germline. The junction had 4 bases not matched to a gene; V was cut back by 4 bases and J by 1 base. The chain's CDR3 is CATSDSGQGSNQPQHF. The CDR3 nucleotides are TGTGCCACCAGTGACTCAGGACAGGGGAGCAATCAGCCCCAGCATTTT.

The chain carries TRBV11-3 and TRBJ1-6, with TRBD1 as a possible D gene (5 bases). CDR1 is SGHNT, CDR2 YENEEA, per germline. V lost 1 base, J lost 3 bases, and 16 bases lay in between. This CDR3 is built from 18 residues. DNA for the CDR3: TGTGCCAGCAGCTTAGTGGGCTGGGGCGTACTCTATAATTCACCCCTCCACTTT. Its protein product is CASSLVGWGVLYNSPLHF.

The genes are TRBV20-1 and TRBJ2-7, with D possibly being TRBD2 (5 bases). V was shortened by 3 bases and J by 4 bases, with 7 bases between the two germline ends. The CDR3 is made up of 11 amino acids. CDR1 is DFQATT, CDR2 SNEGSKA, per germline (reference sequence). The CDR3 nucleotides read TGCAGTGCTAGCGGGATATACGAGCAGTACTTC. This codes for CSASGIYEQYF.

This clone was detected ten times or more. This chain links TRBV6-5 with TRBJ2-2; weak D call: TRBD1 (5 bases). Looked up from germline, CDR1 is MNHEY and CDR2 is SVGAGI. V gave up 10 bases and J gave up 3 bases, with 15 bases separating them. This CDR3 region has 14 residues. The DNA for the CDR3 is TGTGCCACTCGGCTAGTACAGGACACCGGGGAGCTGTTTTTT. Translation: CATRLVQDTGELFF.

The chain couples TRBV5-5 to TRBJ1-3; a weak D match, TRBD1 (5 bases). The CDR3 contains 15 residues. The germline V and J ends were trimmed by 1 base and 6 bases, with 14 bases remaining between them. Germline V gene sequence: CDR1 SGHKS, CDR2 YYEKEE (reference sequence). The CDR3 region has the DNA TGTGCCAGCAGCTTGATGGGGCAGGAAGCAAACACCATATATTTT. Protein: CASSLMGQEANTIYF.

V and J are TRBV30 and TRBJ2-3, with 14 bases lining up with TRBD2. The J segment lost 6 bases and the V segment lost 0 bases, leaving 5 bases of the junction unmatched. The CDR3 runs 16 residues. CDR1 is GTSNPN and CDR2 is SVGIG in the germline V gene (reference sequence). The CDR3: CAWSVGLAGARDTQYF. The CDR3 DNA reads as TGTGCCTGGAGTGTGGGACTAGCGGGAGCGAGGGATACGCAGTATTTT.

The chain links TRBV5-1 to TRBJ2-5, with TRBD1 matching over 9 bases. This CDR3 has 15 residues. CDR1 and CDR2 from the germline V gene are SGHRS and YFSETQ. The junction had 9 bases not matched to a gene; V was cut back by 4 bases and J by 5 bases. The CDR3 region is CASSNTGTGRETQYF. Here the CDR3 DNA reads TGCGCCAGCAGCAACACCGGGACAGGGCGCGAGACCCAGTACTTC.

The V call is TRBV6-5, the J call TRBJ1-2, with TRBD1 as a possible D gene (6 bases). The germline V gene has CDR1 MNHEY and CDR2 SVGAGI. The CDR3 runs 15 residues. V lost 6 bases, J lost 5 bases, and 19 bases lay in between. The CDR3 region is CASSPRGGARYGYTF. CDR3 nucleotides: TGTGCCAGCAGCCCACGGGGGGGGGCGAGGTATGGCTACACCTTC.

V and J are TRBV20-1 and TRBJ2-7; D call uncertain. Germline V gene sequence: CDR1 DFQATT, CDR2 SNEGSKA (reference sequence). The CDR3 runs 11 residues. The CDR3 here is CSPKSSYEQYF. The CDR3 DNA follows: TGCAGCCCCAAGAGCTCCTACGAGCAGTACTTC.

This chain uses TRBV6-6 with TRBJ2-7, with D perhaps matching TRBD1 (6 bases). Germline V gene sequence: CDR1 MNHNY, CDR2 SVGAGI (reference sequence). The V end was cut by 7 bases, the J end by 3 bases, with 10 bases between. The CDR3 covers 12 residues. The CDR3 DNA is TGTGCCAGCAATCAGGGGATCTACGAGCAGTACTTC. This translates into CASNQGIYEQYF.

The sample holds a few counts of this clone. The chain is built from TRBV5-4 and TRBJ1-1; TRBD1 is a possible D gene (5 bases). Trimming removed 4 bases from V and 1 base from J, with 14 bases in between. This CDR3 contains 15 residues. Per the germline V gene, CDR1 is SGHNT and CDR2 is YYREEE (reference sequence). CDR3 protein: CASSPRGGANTEAFF. The CDR3, as DNA: TGTGCCAGCAGCCCCCGAGGAGGGGCGAACACTGAAGCTTTCTTT.

V is TRBV19 and J is TRBJ2-3, with 11 nucleotides matching TRBD2. From germline, CDR1 is LNHDA and CDR2 SQIVND (reference sequence). J gave up 4 bases and V 4 bases, and 1 base lay outside the gene matches. CDR3 length equals 14 residues. The CDR3 region has the DNA TGTGCCAGTAGTAGGGGACTAGCGGCAGATACGCAGTATTTT. This sequence encodes CASSRGLAADTQYF.

The V and J genes are TRBV29-1 and TRBJ1-4; 7 positions match TRBD1. Germline-derived CDR1 and CDR2 are SQVTM and ANQGSEA. J was trimmed by 3 bases and V by 6 bases; bases with no gene match: 7. This CDR3 spans 14 amino acids. The CDR3 protein is CSVDREGANEKLFF. The CDR3 region has the DNA TGCAGCGTAGACAGGGAAGGTGCTAATGAAAAACTGTTTTTT. The whole variable domain, filled in from reference TRBV29-1 and TRBJ1-4, reads SAVISQKPSRDICQRGTSLTIQCQVDSQVTMMFWYRQQPGQSLTLIATANQGSEATYESGFVIDKFPISRPNLTFSTLTVSNMSPEDSSIYLCSVDREGANEKLFFGSGTQLSVL.

The chain joins TRBV7-8 to TRBJ2-7; TRBD1 is a possible D gene (6 bases). CDR1 SGHVS and CDR2 FQNEAQ come from the germline V gene. The CDR3 is made up of 17 amino acids. Trimming shortened V by 2 bases and J by 2 bases, and 19 bases separated the two germline ends. CDR3 sequence (DNA): TGTGCCAGCAGCTTATATGGAGGATTGGCAGGGGCCTACGAGCAGTACTTC. It is translated as CASSLYGGLAGAYEQYF.

This chain uses TRBV7-9 with TRBJ2-1; 10 positions agree with TRBD2. Germline V gene sequence: CDR1 SEHNR, CDR2 FQNEAQ (reference sequence). V lost 2 bases to trimming and J lost 4 bases; unmatched junction nucleotides: 2. The CDR3 is made up of 15 amino acids. This chain's CDR3 is CASSLLAGEYNEQFF. CDR3 in DNA: TGTGCCAGCAGCTTACTAGCGGGAGAGTACAATGAGCAGTTCTTC.

The chain uses TRBV4-1 and TRBJ2-7; 7 bases are shared with TRBD2. Trimming cost V 0 bases and J 7 bases; bases outside gene matches: 12. The germline CDR1 and CDR2 sequences are MGHRA and YSYEKL. CDR3 size: 16 residues. Here the CDR3 DNA reads TGCGCCAGCAGCCAAGATCCTAGCGGTCCTCTGGGGGAGCAGTACTTC. Protein: CASSQDPSGPLGEQYF.

The V gene is TRBV6-5, the J gene TRBJ2-5; 7 bases match TRBD1. V gave up 8 bases and J gave up 3 bases; unmatched junction bases: 3. Germline V gene lookup returns CDR1 MNHEY and CDR2 SVGAGI. The CDR3 length is 12 residues. The CDR3 reads CASDRVEETQYF. The CDR3 region has the DNA TGTGCCAGCGACAGGGTGGAAGAGACCCAGTACTTC.

Of note for this clone: Relative to the germline gene, one junction end is altered; a read error may explain this. The chain combines TRBV7-7 with TRBJ2-1, with 12 nucleotides matching TRBD2. The V gene's germline CDR1 is SSHAT and CDR2 FNYEAQ (reference sequence). The CDR3 has 15 amino acids. The CDR3 is CASSRTSGEYNEQFF. The CDR3 DNA follows: TGTGCTAGCAGCCGGACTAGCGGGGAGTACAATGAGCAGTTCTTC.

This rearrangement joins TRBV19 to TRBJ1-5; the D is unclear. The CDR3 consists of 13 residues. V was clipped by 5 bases and J by 3 bases, with 8 bases between them. Per germline, CDR1 LNHDA and CDR2 SQIVND (reference sequence). In DNA form, the CDR3 reads TGTGCCAGTAGTTTGGCGGACAATCAGCCCCAGCATTTT. This sequence encodes CASSLADNQPQHF.